Shown below are 14 T cell receptor beta chains from a single sample sequenced in a study of T cell changes during pregnancy in multiple sclerosis. Sequenced by immunoSEQ multiplex PCR; TCRdb stores in-frame clones only, minus some. The top ten hold 0.75% to 1% of the sample, which has about 40,000 clones, nearly 90% seen once. Sequenced here: CD4+ T cells from peripheral blood mononuclear cells, sampled after pregnancy. The receptors stem from a female donor with multiple sclerosis, enrolled in a pregnancy study.

The rearrangement links TRBV5-1 to TRBJ1-2; a weak D match, TRBD1 (5 bases). The CDR3 is made up of 13 amino acids. CDR1 and CDR2 from the germline V gene are SGHRS and YFSETQ. The V end lost 7 bases, the J end lost 8 bases, and 18 bases lay between the germline ends. CDR3 bases: TGCGCCAGCTGCCCCGGGTGGGGCGAAGGCTACACCTTC. It specifies CASCPGWGEGYTF.

J is TRBJ2-5 and V is TRBV15; 12 nucleotides line up with TRBD2. Germline V lookup: CDR1 LNHNV, CDR2 YYDKDF (reference sequence). This CDR3 spans 16 amino acids. Unmatched junction bases numbered 4, after V lost 4 bases and J lost 1 base. CDR3 residues: CATSTASGGAQETQYF. CDR3 DNA: TGTGCCACCAGCACCGCTAGCGGGGGGGCCCAAGAGACCCAGTACTTC.

In this sample, this clone turned up once. This chain uses TRBV7-2 with TRBJ2-5; 7 bases fit TRBD1. Germline V gene lookup returns CDR1 SGHTA and CDR2 FQGNSA. The CDR3 contains 15 residues. With V trimmed by 6 bases and J by 5 bases, 12 bases remained unmatched. This CDR3 reads CASSLNRGVGETQYF. The CDR3, as DNA: TGTGCCAGCAGTCTAAACAGGGGTGTGGGGGAGACCCAGTACTTC.

The gene calls are TRBV14 and TRBJ2-7; possible D gene TRBD2, 5 bases. The V and J ends lost 5 bases and 9 bases respectively, with 17 bases between them. In germline, CDR1 is SGHDN, CDR2 FVKESK. This CDR3 spans 13 amino acids. For the CDR3, the DNA is TGTGCCAGCAGCAGCACTAGAAACCTCGGGCAGTACTTC. It specifies CASSSTRNLGQYF.

The V gene is TRBV9, the J gene TRBJ1-2, with D perhaps TRBD1 (5 bases). This CDR3 has 15 residues. V lost 0 bases, J lost 5 bases, and 14 bases lay in between. Germline CDR1 SGDLS, CDR2 YYNGEE. In DNA, the CDR3 is TGTGCCAGCAGCGTAGGGGGCCAGGGAGGATATGGCTACACCTTC. It codes for CASSVGGQGGYGYTF.

The V and J genes are TRBV28 and TRBJ2-5; perhaps TRBD2 as D (6 bases). Germline assignment: CDR1 MDHEN and CDR2 SYDVKM. The CDR3 extends over 13 amino acids. V was trimmed by 7 bases and J by 4 bases, leaving 13 bases between them. CDR3 bases: TGTGCCAGCAAAAGGGACTCCCCAGAGACCCAGTACTTC. Translating it yields CASKRDSPETQYF. The full variable domain, with the rest looked up from reference TRBV28 and TRBJ2-5, is DVKVTQSSRYLVKRTGEKVFLECVQDMDHENMFWYRQDPGLGLRLIYFSYDVKMKEKGDIPEGYSVSREKKERFSLILESASTNQTSMYLCASKRDSPETQYFGPGTRLLVL.

This chain uses TRBV4-1 with TRBJ1-2; D call uncertain. CDR3 length equals 13 residues. Germline V CDR1 and CDR2: MGHRA, YSYEKL. Trimming took off 4 bases at V and 2 bases at J, with 8 bases between the two ends. The CDR3 DNA follows: TGCGCCAGCAGCCGCAGCGGGAACTATGGCTACACCTTC. Encoded protein: CASSRSGNYGYTF.

The rearrangement uses TRBV7-8 and TRBJ1-1; D may be TRBD1 (6 bases). Germline V gives CDR1 SGHVS, CDR2 FQNEAQ. Trimming stripped 3 bases from V and 2 bases from J, with 13 bases between. This CDR3 comprises 15 residues. The CDR3 coding sequence is TGTGCCAGCAGCTTCTCGGTGGGGGCCAACACTGAAGCTTTCTTT. Translation gives CASSFSVGANTEAFF.

This clone was counted only a few times. The chain combines TRBV30 with TRBJ1-6; possible D gene TRBD1, 6 bases. The CDR3 runs 14 residues. V dropped 4 bases and J dropped 3 bases, with 10 bases sitting between them. Germline V lookup: CDR1 GTSNPN, CDR2 SVGIG (reference sequence). This CDR3 is CAWKLQGYNSPLHF. The CDR3 nucleotides are TGTGCCTGGAAATTACAGGGCTATAATTCACCCCTCCACTTT.

The sample holds one count of this clone. This chain joins TRBV7-3 and TRBJ2-2; 12 bases agree with TRBD2. The V segment lost 3 bases and the J segment 3 bases; nucleotides outside the gene matches: 2. The CDR3 spans 16 residues. Germline CDR1 reads SGHTA; CDR2 reads FQGTGA. The CDR3 bases are TGTGCCAGCAGCTTCACTAGCGGGGGGCACACCGGGGAGCTGTTTTTT. Amino acids: CASSFTSGGHTGELFF.

This sequence joins TRBV7-3 and TRBJ2-1; 8 positions agree with TRBD2. Trimming at V came to 2 bases and at J to 8 bases, leaving 5 bases not matched to a gene. The CDR3 runs 14 residues. Germline CDR1 is SGHTA and CDR2 is FQGTGA. The CDR3: CASSLSGGVYEQFF. Written as DNA, the CDR3 is TGTGCCAGCAGCTTATCCGGGGGGGTCTATGAGCAGTTCTTC.

This clone has just one count. This chain connects TRBV2 to TRBJ2-3; D unresolved. CDR1 and CDR2 from the germline V gene are SNHLY and FYNNEI. CDR3 length: 11 residues. The V gene lost 2 bases and the J gene lost 10 bases, with 7 bases spanning the gap. The CDR3 spells CASSETLAQYF. CDR3 in DNA: TGTGCCAGCAGTGAAACCTTAGCGCAGTATTTT.

The rearrangement joins TRBV30 to TRBJ1-3, with D possibly matching TRBD1 (5 bases). Trimming pared 4 bases from V and 1 base from J, leaving 11 bases between. The germline CDR1 and CDR2 sequences are GTSNPN and SVGIG (reference sequence). The CDR3 has 14 amino acids. The CDR3 DNA sequence: TGTGCCTGGACCGTCGGGGGTTCTGGAAACACCATATATTTT. It encodes CAWTVGGSGNTIYF.

The chain couples TRBV5-8 to TRBJ2-7; 8 bases align to TRBD1. This CDR3 has 15 amino acids. Per the germline V gene, CDR1 is SGHTS and CDR2 is YDEGEE. V shed 4 bases and J 3 bases; nucleotides not matched to a gene: 9. In DNA, the CDR3 is TGTGCCAGCAGCCTGACGGGACAGGCAAGCTACGAGCAGTACTTC. Its protein product is CASSLTGQASYEQYF. Combining the CDR3 with reference TRBV5-8 and TRBJ2-7 gives the whole variable domain EAGVTQSPTHLIKTRGQQATLRCSPISGHTSVYWYQQALGLGLQFLLWYDEGEERNRGNFPPRFSGRQFPNYSSELNVNALELEDSALYLCASSLTGQASYEQYFGPGTRLTVT.